This T cell receptor (beta chain) was sequenced for a study of T cell responses to AZD1222 COVID-19 vaccine (dated by TCRdb to 2020 to 2023). Study-level background: A total of about 230 trial participants underwent TCR sequencing, of whom around 200 received two doses of AZD1222 and some 25 received two doses of the MenACWY control vaccine. Trial participants were enrolled into age subgroups of 18-55, 56-69 and 70-plus years, which contained 148, 28 and 57 TCR-sequenced participants, respectively. Study-level results and caveats: In the small 56-69-year group, the increase in depth fell short of significance, most likely because of low power. Spike-specific TCR breadth and depth rose significantly after two AZD1222 doses compared with day 0 and with MenACWY recipients. Reportedly, close to half of the unique spike-specific TCRs recognized epitopes lying outside the regions that are mutated in the B.1.351 and B.1.1.7 variants. Because no day 14 peak-response samples were available, repertoires were characterized only after the peak T cell response. Conclusions about previously exposed vaccinees are limited because only five to seven AZD1222 recipients were SARS-CoV-2 seropositive at baseline. The vaccine-associated CD4 TCRs covered the entire spike protein, and the dominant responses fell in regions 160-218 and 743-854. Most participants were white British and females outnumbered males, and the authors suggested that clonal diversity may have been underestimated.

Details on this clone: Its antigen remains unidentified. Within one base of it there is no much larger clone, and no base qualities were kept.

The CDR3 regions of human TCRbeta chains were analyzed by immunosequencing. The paper's processing steps were these. TCRs in the repertoires were compared against a reference library of SARS-CoV-2-specific TCRs that had been generated with the MIRA antigen-specificity platform. Breadth was defined as the fraction of unique TCRs that were SARS-CoV-2-associated, and depth was defined as the fraction of total T cells that were SARS-CoV-2-associated. Using the MIRA data, each spike-specific TCR was mapped to the spike region that the TCR reacts to and placed in a CD4 or CD8 class. Log10-transformed breadth and depth values were compared by one-way ANOVA with Sidak's multiple comparisons tests. Not all clones reach the TCRdb copy of this immuneACCESS table, which keeps in-frame sequences only. Checked studies attribute under half of the gap to unresolved V genes and leave the rest unexplained. V and J calls and clone size are as listed in that table; D and trimming were resolved from the DNA. This sample holds about 270,000 clones; 94% were observed only once. The ten top clones hold 0.55% of the sample.

The time point label corresponds to: about 28 days (+/-7) after the second vaccine dose. Because spike-specific TCR depth and breadth did not differ between the two schedules, AZD1222 recipients who got a second dose at roughly 4 weeks were pooled with those who got a second dose at roughly 12 weeks. Vaccinee samples were obtained from the UK trials COV001 and COV002, which included a single-blind randomized controlled phase 2/3 trial of AZD1222 (ChAdOx1 nCoV-19) in healthy adults. For TCRbeta chain sequencing, PBMC samples were collected from trial participants at day 0 and at day 28 after the second dose. CDR1 and CDR2 are drawn from the germline V gene: SGHRS, YFSETQ. V loses 4 bases at its end and J loses 3 bases; junction bases beyond the gene matches: 12. Inclusive of the bounding cysteine and phenylalanine, the CDR3 is 16 residues long. Only the CDR3 part of the read is kept: 48 bases, read in frame from the first base.

The receptor was derived from an adult who received the AZD1222 COVID-19 vaccine. The specimen comprised peripheral blood, sampled 28 days after the second AZD1222 dose. Here the chain combines TRBV5-1 and TRBJ1-2, and TRBD1 matches 7 of the central bases. The base sequence is TGCGCCAGCAGCGATATAGACAGGGTCGGTGACTATGGCTACACCTTC. Translated, it gives CASSDIDRVGDYGYTF.